The clone carrying this TCR beta chain was seen a handful of times. TCRdb re-called the RT-PCR reads with MiXCR, one entry per CDR3 protein. This sample has about 960,000 distinct CDR3 sequences; about a sixth occur once, and the top ten carry roughly 6.4%. This sample stems from a study of patients and donors after allogeneic stem cell transplantation. This receptor was taken from a human donor who was either an allogeneic HSCT recipient or a stem cell or donor lymphocyte infusion donor (not recorded which). It is not recorded whose cells these are; they may come from a transplant donor. The material sequenced was blood, either unsorted or a sorted T cell fraction (not recorded which).

CDR3 in amino acids: CASRLRQGKNYGYTF. CDR3 in DNA: TGTGCCAGCAGGCTTCGACAGGGGAAGAACTATGGCTACACCTTC. The chain recombines TRBV6-1 with TRBJ1-2, with 8 bases identical to TRBD1. The V segment lost 6 bases and the J segment 2 bases; nucleotides outside the gene matches: 8. The CDR3 loop spans 15 amino acids. The V gene's germline CDR1 is MNHNS and CDR2 SASEGT.